These T cell receptor beta chains were read from a single sample in a study of T cell repertoires in cytomegalovirus infection. Their cognate antigens are unknown. Using its own MiXCR run on the reads, TCRdb lists one record per CDR3 protein. The data contain roughly 120,000 distinct CDR3 sequences, 10% of them singletons. The sample taken for sequencing was PBMCs, sequenced either directly or after in vitro stimulation (not recorded which). Receptors originate from a human donor in good health (CMV status not recorded). Some clones in this sample may be carry-over from other donors' samples. CDR3s include the opening cysteine and the closing phenylalanine or tryptophan. A D gene is named only where the DNA matches it firmly. Expanded clones are given a class, and other clones once, few, many or no size at all.

j_call,clone_size,v_call,d_call,cdr3_aa
TRBJ2-5,.,TRBV10-3,TRBD2,CATRLAGGPVLQETQYF
TRBJ2-7,few,TRBV30,TRBD2,CAWAGPSGRGYEQYF
TRBJ2-3,many,TRBV7-2,TRBD2,CASSLGLAGVGDTQYF
TRBJ2-4,many,TRBV7-2,TRBD2,CASTRTREVNIQYF
TRBJ1-5,few,TRBV14,.,CASSQGGNQPQHF
TRBJ2-4,many,TRBV20-1,.,CSARGTLGIQYF
TRBJ1-2,.,TRBV18,.,CASSLAGNNGYTF
TRBJ2-3,.,TRBV7-2,TRBD2,CAISLDARLAGAPDTQYF
TRBJ1-2,many,TRBV7-2,.,CASSLVVRDLCTF
TRBJ2-5,many,TRBV7-8,.,CASSLVVGSPQETQYF
TRBJ2-1,.,TRBV25-1,.,CASSNSGTHSSYNEQFF
TRBJ2-7,many,TRBV7-6,TRBD2,CASSPYSGTSIDYEQYF
TRBJ2-2,.,TRBV12-3/TRBV12-4,.,CASSPSGTRGDTGELFF
TRBJ2-3,few,TRBV4-3,.,CASSQAPGTGDTQYF
TRBJ2-2,.,TRBV9,.,CASSPGTSSYTGELFF
TRBJ2-1,few,TRBV4-2,TRBD2,CASSPLTRGRAGEQFF
TRBJ1-4,many,TRBV14,.,CASSQGLVGSNEKLFF
TRBJ2-1,.,TRBV30,.,CAWSRAGTRVNEQFF
TRBJ2-7,many,TRBV6-1,TRBD1,CASGHRDRSYEQYF
TRBJ2-7,.,TRBV28,.,CASDSWDEQYF
TRBJ1-5,.,TRBV6-5,.,CASNRRGGGQPQHF
TRBJ2-4,.,TRBV7-2,.,CASSLIQGPAKNIQYF
TRBJ2-3,.,TRBV3-1,.,CASSLYRTDLTDTQYF
TRBJ2-2,many,TRBV7-8,.,CASSPNTGELFF
TRBJ1-1,few,TRBV28,.,CASRTAGIKDTEAFF
TRBJ2-1,many,TRBV20-1,.,CSARGGGSSYNEQFF
TRBJ2-3,.,TRBV4-3,TRBD1,CASSQEPSQGADTQYF
TRBJ1-2,.,TRBV6-5,.,CASNRGQGGYTF
TRBJ1-2,many,TRBV7-2,.,CASSLEGSLPTF
TRBJ1-5,many,TRBV7-2,.,CASGAGSNQPQHF
TRBJ1-3,.,TRBV9,TRBD1,CASSESGTGSSGNTIYF
TRBJ1-3,many,TRBV7-8,TRBD1,CASSQGQGGNTIYF
TRBJ1-2,.,TRBV6-2/TRBV6-3,.,CASSSAGTDYYGYTF
TRBJ2-1,few,TRBV4-1,TRBD1,CASSQTRGQGSNEQFF
TRBJ2-5,few,TRBV24-1,.,CATSDKIRGVQETQYF
TRBJ2-7,.,TRBV28,.,CATDSRSGYEQYF
TRBJ2-1,few,TRBV14,TRBD2,CASSAGLAGFNEQFF